The clone carrying this TCR beta chain has just a few counts. The antigen is not known. This sample was taken from a study of cytomegalovirus exposure and HLA in healthy donors. This CDR3 contains 16 residues. Germline V CDR1 and CDR2: SGHNT, YYREEE (reference sequence). V shed 1 base, J shed 5 bases, and the junction held 7 bases outside the gene matches. Study observations and caveats: Over 150 TCR beta chains were listed as cytomegalovirus-associated. 87-base-pair reads could not separate some V segments, including TRBV6-2 and TRBV6-3.

The PCR had 60 Vbeta and 13 Jbeta primers. The protocol was immunoSEQ multiplex PCR, while the TCRdb copy is restricted to in-frame clones and leaves out a portion. The sample comprises about 120,000 clones, approximately 80% of which are singletons, and 3.9% rests with the top ten. V is TRBV5-4 and J is TRBJ2-1, with 9 bases that match TRBD2. The source material was PBMCs. This receptor was obtained from a woman in her thirties in good health and CMV-seronegative. CDR3 in DNA: TGTGCCAGCAGCTTGTATGCGGGAGGGCCCAACAATGAGCAGTTCTTC. Its protein is CASSLYAGGPNNEQFF.